This T cell receptor (beta chain) appears in the sequencing data of a study of blood T cell repertoires in COVID-19. Looking at the study overall: The origin of the acute and convalescent COVID-19 samples was the United States, Italy and Spain.

The protocol was immunoSEQ multiplex PCR, while the TCRdb copy is restricted to in-frame clones and leaves out a portion. The repertoire consists of roughly 190,000 clones, with more than 75% occurring once and the leading ten covering roughly 3.6%. This clone has a single count. J was trimmed by 9 bases and V by 4 bases; bases with no gene match: 14. CDR1 and CDR2 (germline): LGHDT, YNNKEL (reference sequence). This CDR3 comprises 17 residues. The sequence derives from a young man with active or convalescent COVID-19. Sequencing input: peripheral blood. The gene calls are TRBV3-1 (or the pseudogene TRBV3-2) and TRBJ2-3, with 12 bases aligning to TRBD1. The CDR3 is CASSLLAGTGGSKTQYF. The CDR3 nucleotides are TGTGCCAGCAGCCTTTTAGCCGGGACAGGGGGCAGTAAGACGCAGTATTTT.